This T cell receptor beta chain was captured by sequencing in a study of technical replicates of blood from a few donors. The data were produced by immunoSEQ multiplex PCR, yet TCRdb's version contains in-frame clones alone and is incomplete. Found here are tens of thousands of clones, about 81% of them singletons; the top ten hold 3.5% to 4%. Trimming stripped 4 bases from V and 1 base from J, with 4 bases between. This CDR3 comprises 11 residues. Germline CDR1 reads SQVTM; CDR2 reads ANQGSEA. This receptor was obtained from a human donor in good health. Some clones in this sample may be carry-over from other donors' samples. Sequencing input: PBMCs. The rearrangement joins TRBV29-1 to TRBJ2-5; D gene ambiguous. The CDR3: CSVASQETQYF. Written as DNA, the CDR3 is TGCAGCGTTGCCAGCCAAGAGACCCAGTACTTC.